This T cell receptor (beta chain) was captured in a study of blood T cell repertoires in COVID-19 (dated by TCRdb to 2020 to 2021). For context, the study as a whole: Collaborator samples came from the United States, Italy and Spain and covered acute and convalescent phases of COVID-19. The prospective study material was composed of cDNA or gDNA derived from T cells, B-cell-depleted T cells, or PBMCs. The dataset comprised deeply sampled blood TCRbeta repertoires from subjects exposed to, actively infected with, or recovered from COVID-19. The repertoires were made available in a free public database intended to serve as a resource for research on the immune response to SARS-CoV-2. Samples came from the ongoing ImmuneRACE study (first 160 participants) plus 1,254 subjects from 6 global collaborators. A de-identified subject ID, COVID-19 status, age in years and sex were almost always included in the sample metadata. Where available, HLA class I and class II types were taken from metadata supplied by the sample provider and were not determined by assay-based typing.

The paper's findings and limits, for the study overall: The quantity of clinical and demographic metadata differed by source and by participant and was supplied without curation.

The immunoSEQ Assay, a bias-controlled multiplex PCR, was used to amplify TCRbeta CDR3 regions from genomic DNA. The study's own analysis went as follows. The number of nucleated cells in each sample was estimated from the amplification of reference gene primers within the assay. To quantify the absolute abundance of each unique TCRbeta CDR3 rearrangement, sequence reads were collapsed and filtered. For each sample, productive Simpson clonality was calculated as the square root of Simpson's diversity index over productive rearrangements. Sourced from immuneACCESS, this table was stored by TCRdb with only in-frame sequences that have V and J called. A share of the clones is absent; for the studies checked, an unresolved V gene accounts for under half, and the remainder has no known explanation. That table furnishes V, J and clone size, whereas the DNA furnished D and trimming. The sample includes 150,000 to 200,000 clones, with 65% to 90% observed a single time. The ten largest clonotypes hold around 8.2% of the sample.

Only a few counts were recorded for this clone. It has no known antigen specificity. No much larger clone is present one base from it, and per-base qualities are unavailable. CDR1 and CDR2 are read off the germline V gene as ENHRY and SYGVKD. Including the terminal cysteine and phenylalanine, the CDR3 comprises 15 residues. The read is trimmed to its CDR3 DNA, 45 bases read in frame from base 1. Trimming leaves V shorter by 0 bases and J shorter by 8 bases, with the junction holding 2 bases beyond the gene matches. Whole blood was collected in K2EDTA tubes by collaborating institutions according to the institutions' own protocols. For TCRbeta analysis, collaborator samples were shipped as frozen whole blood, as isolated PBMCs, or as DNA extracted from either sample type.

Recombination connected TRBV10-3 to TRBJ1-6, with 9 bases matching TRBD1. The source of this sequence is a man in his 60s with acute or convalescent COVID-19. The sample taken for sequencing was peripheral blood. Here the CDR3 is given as CAISESNRGHSPLHF. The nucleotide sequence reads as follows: TGTGCCATCAGTGAGTCGAACAGGGGGCATTCACCCCTCCACTTT.